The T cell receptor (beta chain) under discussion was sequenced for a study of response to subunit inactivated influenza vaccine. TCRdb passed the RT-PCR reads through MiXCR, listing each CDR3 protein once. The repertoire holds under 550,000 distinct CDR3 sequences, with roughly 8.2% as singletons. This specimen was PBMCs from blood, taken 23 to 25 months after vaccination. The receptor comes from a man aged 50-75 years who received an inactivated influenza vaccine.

CDR3: CSARDLRQPQHF. The DNA for the CDR3 is TGCAGTGCTAGAGATCTGAGACAGCCCCAGCATTTT. This rearrangement joins TRBV20-1 to TRBJ1-5; D is uncertain. Trimming shortened V by 0 bases and J by 7 bases, and 7 bases separated the two germline ends. CDR1 and CDR2 from the germline V gene are DFQATT and SNEGSKA (reference sequence). The CDR3 length is 12 residues.